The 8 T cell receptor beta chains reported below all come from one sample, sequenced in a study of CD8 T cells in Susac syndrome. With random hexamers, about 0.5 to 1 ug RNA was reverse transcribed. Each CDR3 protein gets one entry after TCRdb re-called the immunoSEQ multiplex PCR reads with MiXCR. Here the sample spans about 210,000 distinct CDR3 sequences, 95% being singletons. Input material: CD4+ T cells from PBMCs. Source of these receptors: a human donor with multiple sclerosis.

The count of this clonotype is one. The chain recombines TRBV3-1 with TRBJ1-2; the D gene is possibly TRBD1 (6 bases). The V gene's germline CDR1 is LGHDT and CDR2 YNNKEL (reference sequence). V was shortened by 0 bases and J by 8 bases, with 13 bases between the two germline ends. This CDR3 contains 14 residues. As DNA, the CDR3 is TGTGCCAGCAGCCAAGATCATGGGGGGCTGGGCTACACCTTC. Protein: CASSQDHGGLGYTF. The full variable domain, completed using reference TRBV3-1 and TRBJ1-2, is DTAVSQTPKYLVTQMGNDKSIKCEQNLGHDTMYWYKQDSKKFLKIMFSYNNKELIINETVPNRFSPKSPDKAHLNLHINSLELGDSAVYFCASSQDHGGLGYTFGSGTRLTVV.

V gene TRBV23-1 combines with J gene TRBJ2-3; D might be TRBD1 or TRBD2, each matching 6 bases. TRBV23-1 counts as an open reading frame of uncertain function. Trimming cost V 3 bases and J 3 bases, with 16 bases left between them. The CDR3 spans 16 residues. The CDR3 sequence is CASSHLEGGLTDTQYF. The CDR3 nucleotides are TGCGCCAGCAGTCACCTCGAAGGGGGGTTGACAGATACGCAGTATTTT.

The DNA for the CDR3 is TGCAGCGCAGAGGTTGGAGACACTGAAGCTTTCTTT. Amino acid sequence: CSAEVGDTEAFF. V is TRBV29-1 and J is TRBJ1-1; D unresolved. Germline V CDR1 and CDR2: SQVTM, ANQGSEA. The germline V and J ends were trimmed by 7 bases and 3 bases, with 12 bases remaining between them. The CDR3 is made up of 12 amino acids.

In DNA form, the CDR3 reads TGTGCCAGCAGCTCAGCTTCACAGGGGGCTGGGGCCAACGTCCTGACTTTC. Its translation: CASSSASQGAGANVLTF. This sequence joins TRBV5-4 and TRBJ2-6, with 8 bases lining up with TRBD1. Germline CDR1 SGHNT, CDR2 YYREEE (reference sequence). J was trimmed by 2 bases and V by 3 bases; bases with no gene match: 7. The CDR3 has 17 amino acids.

The CDR3 reads CASGTLQETQYF. CDR3 nucleotide sequence: TGTGCCAGTGGGACGCTTCAAGAGACCCAGTACTTC. V and J are TRBV12-3 or TRBV12-4 and TRBJ2-5; D possibly matches TRBD1 or TRBD2 (5 bases each). Trimming removed 9 bases at V and 2 bases at J, with 10 bases between. The CDR3 consists of 12 residues.

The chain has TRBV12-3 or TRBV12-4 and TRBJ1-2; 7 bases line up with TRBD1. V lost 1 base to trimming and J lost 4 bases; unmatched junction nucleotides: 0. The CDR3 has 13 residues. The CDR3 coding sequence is TGTGCCAGCAGTTTAGACAGGGGCTATGGCTACACCTTC. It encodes CASSLDRGYGYTF.

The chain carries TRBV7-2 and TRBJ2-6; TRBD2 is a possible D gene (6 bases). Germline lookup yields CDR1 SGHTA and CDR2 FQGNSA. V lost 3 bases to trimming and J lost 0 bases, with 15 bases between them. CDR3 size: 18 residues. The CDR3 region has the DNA TGTGCCAGCAGCTTTGGAGGGGCGGGCTACTCTGGGGCCAACGTCCTGACTTTC. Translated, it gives CASSFGGAGYSGANVLTF.

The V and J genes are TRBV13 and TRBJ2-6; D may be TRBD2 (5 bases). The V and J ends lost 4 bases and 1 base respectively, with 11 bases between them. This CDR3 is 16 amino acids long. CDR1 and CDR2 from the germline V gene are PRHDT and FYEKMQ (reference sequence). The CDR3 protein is CASSSGLSSGANVLTF. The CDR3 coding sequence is TGTGCCAGCAGCTCCGGACTGTCGTCTGGGGCCAACGTCCTGACTTTC.